The 19 T cell receptor beta chains listed next were all sequenced from one sample in a study of T cells in localized non-small cell lung cancer. Measured with immunoSEQ multiplex PCR; TCRdb has only the in-frame clones, and not every one. The table has around 50,000 clones, around 87% seen once. Sequenced material: PBMCs, taken before any cancer treatment. These receptors originate from a man between 40 and 75 years old with stage II lung adenocarcinoma.

The gene calls are TRBV5-4 and TRBJ1-5; D possibly corresponds to TRBD1 (6 bases). V gave up 6 bases and J gave up 2 bases, with 24 bases separating them. The CDR3 has 18 residues. The germline CDR1 and CDR2 sequences are SGHNT and YYREEE (reference sequence). Written as DNA, the CDR3 is TGTGCCAGCACCCCCTTAAGGACAGCCCCTGATGGCAATCAGCCCCAGCATTTT. It translates to CASTPLRTAPDGNQPQHF.

The chain uses TRBV7-3 and TRBJ2-3; possibly TRBD2 for D (7 bases). CDR1 is SGHTA and CDR2 is FQGTGA in the germline V gene. The ends were cut back, 6 bases at V and 2 bases at J, with 15 bases in the middle. The CDR3 is 15 residues long. CDR3 coding DNA: TGTGCCAGCAGAATTGGCGGGGGCGCCACAGATACGCAGTATTTT. The encoded protein is CASRIGGGATDTQYF.

The gene calls are TRBV15 and TRBJ1-1; D ambiguous. V was shortened by 4 bases and J by 3 bases, with 18 bases between the two germline ends. The length of the CDR3 is 16 residues. Germline loops: CDR1 LNHNV, CDR2 YYDKDF (reference sequence). Here the CDR3 DNA reads TGTGCCACCAGCACCCCACGACCCCCCAAAGACACTGAAGCTTTCTTT. This sequence encodes CATSTPRPPKDTEAFF.

The V gene is TRBV6-1, the J gene TRBJ1-1, with D tentatively TRBD1 (5 bases). The CDR3 contains 12 residues. CDR1 and CDR2 from the germline V gene are MNHNS and SASEGT. Trimming left V 11 bases short and J 0 bases short, with 10 bases between. The CDR3 sequence: CASLGLNTEAFF. The CDR3 DNA reads TGTGCCTCCCTGGGGCTGAACACTGAAGCTTTCTTT.

The genes are TRBV19 and TRBJ2-5; D is tentatively TRBD1 or TRBD2 (5 bases each). The CDR3 totals 13 residues. Trimming took off 1 base at V and 2 bases at J, with 5 bases between the two ends. The germline CDR1 and CDR2 sequences are LNHDA and SQIVND (reference sequence). The CDR3 DNA reads as TGTGCCAGTAGTATAGGGGGGCAAGAGACCCAGTACTTC. This encodes CASSIGGQETQYF.

V gene TRBV6-5 combines with J gene TRBJ2-2, with a possible D match to TRBD2 (6 bases). The CDR3 has 14 residues. Trimming cost V 8 bases and J 7 bases, with 17 bases left between them. Germline CDR1 is MNHEY and CDR2 is SVGAGI. The CDR3: CASRRGGDLGELFF. CDR3 sequence (DNA): TGTGCCAGCCGGCGGGGTGGAGACCTCGGGGAGCTGTTTTTT.

This chain links TRBV2 with TRBJ2-1, with 8 bases identical to TRBD2. Germline CDR1 reads SNHLY; CDR2 reads FYNNEI. The trim removed 6 bases at V and 6 bases at J, leaving 7 bases unmatched. The CDR3 is 14 amino acids. The CDR3 reads CASRLAGGSNEQFF. In nucleotides, the CDR3 is TGTGCCAGCAGGTTGGCGGGGGGATCCAATGAGCAGTTCTTC. The full variable domain, in which reference TRBV2 and TRBJ2-1 provide the parts outside the CDR3, is EPEVTQTPSHQVTQMGQEVILRCVPISNHLYFYWYRQILGQKVEFLVSFYNNEISEKSEIFDDQFSVERPDGSNFTLKIRSTKLEDSAMYFCASRLAGGSNEQFFGPGTRLTVL.

The J gene is TRBJ2-1, the V gene TRBV5-1; unclear D gene. Deletions cut 3 bases from V and 4 bases from J, with 8 bases between. The CDR3 runs to 13 residues. CDR1 is SGHRS, CDR2 YFSETQ, per germline. The CDR3 region is CASSSDIYNEQFF. For the CDR3, the DNA is TGCGCCAGCAGCTCCGACATATACAATGAGCAGTTCTTC.

The CDR3 nucleotides are TGTGCCAGCAGTGAAACCCCTCAGGGGTCGACCCAGTACTTC. Translating gives CASSETPQGSTQYF. The chain recombines TRBV2 with TRBJ2-5; possibly TRBD1 for D (6 bases). This CDR3 has 14 amino acids. Germline V gives CDR1 SNHLY, CDR2 FYNNEI. V gave up 2 bases and J gave up 7 bases, with 14 bases separating them.

The chain couples TRBV5-4 to TRBJ2-3; 9 bases match TRBD1. The junction had 18 bases not matched to a gene; V was cut back by 4 bases and J by 3 bases. Germline CDR1 and CDR2: SGHNT and YYREEE (reference sequence). The CDR3 extends over 19 amino acids. CDR3 in DNA: TGTGCCAGCAGCGTCCTGGTGGCACCCGGGACAGGGAGGACAGATACGCAGTATTTT. Protein: CASSVLVAPGTGRTDTQYF.

This rearrangement joins TRBV2 to TRBJ1-6; D call uncertain. The CDR3 is made up of 13 amino acids. The germline V gene encodes CDR1 SNHLY and CDR2 FYNNEI. V was clipped by 8 bases and J by 7 bases, with 12 bases between them. This chain's CDR3 is CASRQWENSPLHF. In DNA form, the CDR3 reads TGTGCCAGCCGACAATGGGAGAATTCACCCCTCCACTTT. Full variable domain (missing parts from reference TRBV2 and TRBJ1-6): EPEVTQTPSHQVTQMGQEVILRCVPISNHLYFYWYRQILGQKVEFLVSFYNNEISEKSEIFDDQFSVERPDGSNFTLKIRSTKLEDSAMYFCASRQWENSPLHFGNGTRLTVT.

In this sample, this clone turned up once. The rearrangement joins TRBV5-1 to TRBJ2-7; TRBD1 aligns across 7 bases. The CDR3 loop spans 15 amino acids. Germline V gene sequence: CDR1 SGHRS, CDR2 YFSETQ. V lost 0 bases and J lost 2; bases outside the gene matches: 5. CDR3 nucleotides: TGCGCCAGCAGCTTGGGAACAGGGGAAGCCTACGAGCAGTACTTC. This translates into CASSLGTGEAYEQYF. Full variable domain (remainder filled in from reference TRBV5-1 and TRBJ2-7): KAGVTQTPRYLIKTRGQQVTLSCSPISGHRSVSWYQQTPGQGLQFLFEYFSETQRNKGNFPGRFSGRQFSNSRSEMNVSTLELGDSALYLCASSLGTGEAYEQYFGPGTRLTVT.

V is TRBV6-1 and J is TRBJ1-2; D is unclear. In germline, CDR1 is MNHNS, CDR2 SASEGT. This CDR3 contains 10 residues. The V end was cut by 6 bases, the J end by 7 bases, with 6 bases between. The CDR3 DNA reads TGTGCCAGCAGGATAGGTGGCTACACCTTC. This codes for CASRIGGYTF.

In its sample, this clone was seen once. This rearrangement joins TRBV6-5 to TRBJ1-3; D may be TRBD1 (5 bases). V gave up 4 bases and J gave up 3 bases, with 10 bases separating them. CDR1 and CDR2 from the germline V gene are MNHEY and SVGAGI. This CDR3 spans 14 amino acids. DNA of the CDR3: TGTGCCAGCAGTTCTCCAGGGATTGGAAACACCATATATTTT. This encodes CASSSPGIGNTIYF.

The J gene is TRBJ1-1, the V gene TRBV6-5; D uncertain. Germline assignment: CDR1 MNHEY and CDR2 SVGAGI. There are 13 residues in the CDR3. V lost 8 bases, J lost 3 bases, and 13 bases lay in between. Here the CDR3 reads CASSERWDTEAFF. CDR3 DNA: TGTGCCAGCTCGGAACGTTGGGACACTGAAGCTTTCTTT.

V gene TRBV5-1 combines with J gene TRBJ1-1; possibly TRBD1 for D (6 bases). Trimming removed 2 bases at V and 0 bases at J, with 11 bases between. This CDR3 comprises 15 residues. The V gene's germline CDR1 is SGHRS and CDR2 YFSETQ. CDR3 nucleotide sequence: TGCGCCAGCAGCTTTCGGGGGGCTCTGAACACTGAAGCTTTCTTT. Amino acid sequence: CASSFRGALNTEAFF.

This clone showed up just a few times. This chain joins TRBV19 and TRBJ1-2; no clear D gene. Germline-derived CDR1 and CDR2 are LNHDA and SQIVND (reference sequence). The V end lost 6 bases, the J end lost 1 base, and 3 bases lay between the germline ends. The CDR3 runs 11 residues. The CDR3 spells CASRSNYGYTF. For the CDR3, the DNA is TGTGCCAGTAGAAGTAACTATGGCTACACCTTC.

The rearrangement links TRBV9 to TRBJ1-1, with 7 bases identical to TRBD1. Germline lookup yields CDR1 SGDLS and CDR2 YYNGEE. This CDR3 has 13 amino acids. The V segment lost 4 bases and the J segment 1 base; nucleotides outside the gene matches: 1. The CDR3 region has the DNA TGTGCCAGCAGCTCAGGGGGGAACACTGAAGCTTTCTTT. It specifies CASSSGGNTEAFF.

V gene TRBV27 combines with J gene TRBJ1-3, with 8 bases fitting TRBD1. The length of the CDR3 is 15 residues. Looked up from germline, CDR1 is MNHEY and CDR2 is SMNVEV (reference sequence). V was pared by 6 bases and J by 2 bases, with 6 bases of the junction left unmatched. CDR3 region: CASSPRGLAGNTIYF. CDR3 DNA sequence: TGTGCCAGCAGCCCCAGGGGGCTAGCTGGAAACACCATATATTTT.